These T cell receptor beta chains were read from a single sample in a study of blood T cell repertoires in COVID-19. Assay used: immunoSEQ multiplex PCR; TCRdb lists only in-frame clones, some missing. The sample has 250,000 or so clones, about 91% seen once; the top ten hold approximately 3%. What was sequenced was PBMCs or T cells enriched from blood (not recorded which). Every receptor here comes from a man aged 35-49 years who had been exposed to COVID-19. Each CDR3 is given with its conserved first and last residue. D genes are given only for firm matches. A row's size may be missing; if present it is once, few, many or a size class.

d_call: .
j_call: TRBJ2-2
clone_size: .
v_call: TRBV28
cdr3_aa: CASRITGSGELFF
cdr3_nt: TGTGCCAGCAGAATCACAGGGTCCGGGGAGCTGTTTTTT

d_call: .
j_call: TRBJ1-1
clone_size: .
v_call: TRBV7-2
cdr3_aa: CASSFSYKNTEAFF
cdr3_nt: TGTGCCAGCAGCTTTTCTTATAAGAACACTGAAGCTTTCTTT

d_call: .
j_call: TRBJ1-6
clone_size: .
v_call: TRBV4-3
cdr3_aa: CASSPTSSYNSPLHF
cdr3_nt: TGCGCCAGCAGCCCGACTAGCTCCTATAATTCACCCCTCCACTTT

d_call: .
j_call: TRBJ1-5
clone_size: .
v_call: TRBV10-3
cdr3_aa: CAARGGRGQPQHF
cdr3_nt: TGTGCCGCCAGAGGTGGGAGGGGTCAGCCCCAGCATTTT

d_call: .
j_call: TRBJ1-2
clone_size: .
v_call: TRBV28
cdr3_aa: CASSFLRRGNYGYTF
cdr3_nt: TGTGCCAGCAGTTTTCTCCGACGAGGAAACTATGGCTACACCTTC

d_call: .
j_call: TRBJ2-2
clone_size: .
v_call: TRBV9
cdr3_aa: CASSVRSPADTGELFF
cdr3_nt: TGTGCCAGCAGCGTAAGAAGCCCCGCGGACACCGGGGAGCTGTTTTTT

d_call: .
j_call: TRBJ2-7
clone_size: few
v_call: TRBV5-1
cdr3_aa: CASSLGSVAYEQYF
cdr3_nt: TGCGCCAGCAGCTTGGGATCGGTAGCATACGAGCAGTACTTC

d_call: .
j_call: TRBJ2-5
clone_size: .
v_call: TRBV9
cdr3_aa: CASSVRASETQYF
cdr3_nt: TGTGCCAGCAGCGTAAGAGCATCCGAGACCCAGTACTTC

d_call: TRBD1
j_call: TRBJ1-2
clone_size: .
v_call: TRBV3-1/TRBV3-2
cdr3_aa: CASSQVQGANYGYTF
cdr3_nt: TGTGCCAGCAGCCAAGTACAGGGGGCTAACTATGGCTACACCTTC

d_call: .
j_call: TRBJ2-7
clone_size: .
v_call: TRBV4-2
cdr3_aa: CASSQDEYNTAGEQYF
cdr3_nt: TGTGCCAGCAGCCAAGACGAATATAACACGGCGGGCGAGCAGTACTTC

d_call: .
j_call: TRBJ1-1
clone_size: .
v_call: TRBV30
cdr3_aa: CAWSEGGGLNTEAFF
cdr3_nt: TGTGCCTGGAGTGAGGGTGGGGGCTTGAACACTGAAGCTTTCTTT

d_call: .
j_call: TRBJ2-7
clone_size: .
v_call: TRBV7-9
cdr3_aa: CASSLVEYPEQYF
cdr3_nt: TGTGCCAGCAGCTTGGTAGAATATCCCGAGCAGTACTTC

d_call: TRBD2
j_call: TRBJ2-1
clone_size: .
v_call: TRBV30
cdr3_aa: CAWSSPGLAGEYNEQFF
cdr3_nt: TGTGCCTGGTCCTCACCGGGACTAGCGGGAGAATACAATGAGCAGTTCTTC

d_call: .
j_call: TRBJ1-2
clone_size: .
v_call: TRBV11-1
cdr3_aa: CASSLLFQGPDGYTF
cdr3_nt: TGTGCCAGCAGCTTATTGTTTCAGGGCCCGGATGGCTACACCTTC

d_call: .
j_call: TRBJ1-3
clone_size: .
v_call: TRBV5-1
cdr3_aa: CASQGSGNTIYF
cdr3_nt: TGCGCCAGTCAGGGGTCTGGAAACACCATATATTTT

d_call: TRBD1
j_call: TRBJ2-3
clone_size: .
v_call: TRBV5-4
cdr3_aa: CASSLGDRGYTDTQYF
cdr3_nt: TGTGCCAGCAGCTTGGGTGACAGGGGGTACACAGATACGCAGTATTTT

d_call: .
j_call: TRBJ1-2
clone_size: .
v_call: TRBV5-4
cdr3_aa: CASSLAGNYGYTF
cdr3_nt: TGTGCCAGCAGCTTGGCAGGGAACTATGGCTACACCTTC

d_call: TRBD2
j_call: TRBJ2-1
clone_size: few
v_call: TRBV25-1
cdr3_aa: CASSDSAGVYNEQFF
cdr3_nt: TGTGCCAGCAGTGATTCAGCGGGAGTTTACAATGAGCAGTTCTTC

d_call: TRBD2
j_call: TRBJ2-7
clone_size: .
v_call: TRBV4-1
cdr3_aa: CASSQEQAGVSYEQYF
cdr3_nt: TGCGCCAGCAGCCAAGAGCAGGCGGGAGTCTCCTACGAGCAGTACTTC

d_call: .
j_call: TRBJ2-3
clone_size: once
v_call: TRBV21-1
cdr3_aa: CASSKCTWAGGADTQYF
cdr3_nt: .

d_call: TRBD2
j_call: TRBJ2-3
clone_size: .
v_call: TRBV9
cdr3_aa: CASSVGVAGFPSTDTQYF
cdr3_nt: TGTGCCAGCAGCGTAGGAGTAGCGGGATTTCCTAGCACAGATACGCAGTATTTT

d_call: TRBD2
j_call: TRBJ2-3
clone_size: .
v_call: TRBV9
cdr3_aa: CASSSRLAPTQYF
cdr3_nt: TGTGCCAGCAGCTCTAGACTAGCCCCTACGCAGTATTTT

d_call: TRBD1
j_call: TRBJ1-2
clone_size: .
v_call: TRBV28
cdr3_aa: CASSEQGARALSGYTF
cdr3_nt: TGTGCCAGCAGTGAACAGGGGGCCCGGGCTTTGAGTGGCTACACCTTC

d_call: .
j_call: TRBJ1-1
clone_size: .
v_call: TRBV11-2
cdr3_aa: CASSEGDGVNTEAFF
cdr3_nt: TGTGCCAGCAGCGAGGGGGACGGGGTGAACACTGAAGCTTTCTTT

d_call: TRBD2
j_call: TRBJ2-7
clone_size: .
v_call: TRBV5-6
cdr3_aa: CASSSGLAGPSYEQYF
cdr3_nt: TGTGCCAGCAGCTCAGGACTAGCGGGCCCCTCCTACGAGCAGTACTTC

d_call: .
j_call: TRBJ2-7
clone_size: .
v_call: TRBV27
cdr3_aa: CASTEQYF
cdr3_nt: TGTGCCAGCACAGAGCAGTACTTC

d_call: .
j_call: TRBJ1-2
clone_size: .
v_call: TRBV29-1
cdr3_aa: CSVDFNYGYTF
cdr3_nt: TGCAGCGTTGACTTTAACTATGGCTACACCTTC

d_call: .
j_call: TRBJ2-7
clone_size: .
v_call: TRBV21-1
cdr3_aa: CAVKRVGLESEQYF
cdr3_nt: TGTGCTGTCAAGAGGGTCGGACTAGAATCCGAGCAGTACTTC

d_call: TRBD1
j_call: TRBJ1-5
clone_size: .
v_call: TRBV3-1/TRBV3-2
cdr3_aa: CASSQETRDRALGAGDQPQHF
cdr3_nt: TGTGCCAGCAGCCAAGAGACCAGGGACAGGGCTTTGGGGGCTGGAGATCAGCCCCAGCATTTT

d_call: TRBD2
j_call: TRBJ2-5
clone_size: .
v_call: TRBV3-1/TRBV3-2
cdr3_aa: CASSLAGRHQETQYF
cdr3_nt: TGTGCCAGCAGCCTAGCGGGCCGACACCAAGAGACCCAGTACTTC

d_call: .
j_call: TRBJ2-3
clone_size: .
v_call: TRBV3-1/TRBV3-2
cdr3_aa: CASSLSQPDGLPNWLSTQYF
cdr3_nt: TGTGCCAGCAGCCTAAGCCAACCGGATGGACTTCCGAACTGGTTGTCTACGCAGTATTTT

d_call: TRBD1
j_call: TRBJ1-5
clone_size: .
v_call: TRBV28
cdr3_aa: CASIGTVNQPQHF
cdr3_nt: TGTGCCAGCATCGGGACAGTCAATCAGCCCCAGCATTTT

d_call: TRBD1
j_call: TRBJ1-1
clone_size: .
v_call: TRBV30
cdr3_aa: CAWRTGFDTEAFF
cdr3_nt: TGTGCCTGGAGGACAGGGTTTGACACTGAAGCTTTCTTT

d_call: TRBD1
j_call: TRBJ1-1
clone_size: once
v_call: TRBV14
cdr3_aa: CASSQTRGLTEAFF
cdr3_nt: TGTGCCAGCAGCCAAACAAGGGGGCTCACTGAAGCTTTCTTT

d_call: .
j_call: TRBJ1-4
clone_size: .
v_call: TRBV7-6
cdr3_aa: CASSPNPEANEKLFF
cdr3_nt: TGTGCCAGCAGCCCAAACCCCGAGGCTAATGAAAAACTGTTTTTT

d_call: .
j_call: TRBJ1-4
clone_size: .
v_call: TRBV11-2
cdr3_aa: CASSVPGGRGEKLFF
cdr3_nt: TGTGCCAGCAGCGTTCCCGGTGGCAGGGGTGAAAAACTGTTTTTT

d_call: TRBD2
j_call: TRBJ2-5
clone_size: .
v_call: TRBV7-9
cdr3_aa: CASVLAGVVETQYF
cdr3_nt: TGTGCCAGCGTCTTAGCGGGAGTTGTTGAGACCCAGTACTTC

d_call: .
j_call: TRBJ2-1
clone_size: .
v_call: TRBV7-3
cdr3_aa: CASSKGPGDEQFF
cdr3_nt: TGTGCCAGCAGCAAGGGGCCCGGCGATGAGCAGTTCTTC

d_call: TRBD1
j_call: TRBJ1-4
clone_size: .
v_call: TRBV7-9
cdr3_aa: CASRTGFGEKLFF
cdr3_nt: TGTGCCAGCCGGACAGGGTTTGGTGAAAAACTGTTTTTT

d_call: .
j_call: TRBJ2-1
clone_size: .
v_call: TRBV19
cdr3_aa: CASSIPPGNQFF
cdr3_nt: TGTGCCAGTAGTATCCCCCCGGGGAACCAGTTCTTC

d_call: .
j_call: TRBJ1-5
clone_size: .
v_call: TRBV19
cdr3_aa: CASSLWGEGNQPQHF
cdr3_nt: TGTGCCAGTAGTTTGTGGGGGGAGGGCAATCAGCCCCAGCATTTT